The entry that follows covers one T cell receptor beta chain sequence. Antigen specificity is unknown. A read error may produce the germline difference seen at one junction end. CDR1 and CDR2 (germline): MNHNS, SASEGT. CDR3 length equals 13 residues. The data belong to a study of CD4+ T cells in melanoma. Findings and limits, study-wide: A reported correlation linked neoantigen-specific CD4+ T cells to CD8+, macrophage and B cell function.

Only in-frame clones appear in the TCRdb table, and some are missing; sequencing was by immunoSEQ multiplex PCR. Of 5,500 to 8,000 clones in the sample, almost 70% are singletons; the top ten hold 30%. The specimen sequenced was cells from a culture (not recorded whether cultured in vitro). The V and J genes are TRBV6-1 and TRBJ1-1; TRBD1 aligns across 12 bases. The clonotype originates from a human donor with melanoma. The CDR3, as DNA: TGTGCCAGCAGTGAAGTAGGGGACAGGGGGCGAGACTTT. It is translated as CASSEVGDRGRDF.